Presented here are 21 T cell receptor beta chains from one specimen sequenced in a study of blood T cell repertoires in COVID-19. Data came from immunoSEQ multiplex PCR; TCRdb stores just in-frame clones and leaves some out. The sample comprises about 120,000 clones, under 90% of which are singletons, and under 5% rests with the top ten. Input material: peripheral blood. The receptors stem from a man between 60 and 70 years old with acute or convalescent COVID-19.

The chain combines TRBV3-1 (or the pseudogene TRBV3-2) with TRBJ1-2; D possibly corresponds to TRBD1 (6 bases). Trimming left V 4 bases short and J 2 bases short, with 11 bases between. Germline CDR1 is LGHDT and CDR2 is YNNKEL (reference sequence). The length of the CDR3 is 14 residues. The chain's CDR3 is CASSPRDKNYGYTF. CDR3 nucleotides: TGTGCCAGCAGCCCCAGGGACAAGAACTATGGCTACACCTTC.

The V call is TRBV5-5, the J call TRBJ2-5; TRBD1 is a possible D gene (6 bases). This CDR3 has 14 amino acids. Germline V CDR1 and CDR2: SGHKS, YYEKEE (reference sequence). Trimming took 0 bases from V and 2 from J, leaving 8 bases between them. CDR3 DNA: TGTGCCAGCAGCTTGGGACAGGCTCAAGAGACCCAGTACTTC. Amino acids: CASSLGQAQETQYF.

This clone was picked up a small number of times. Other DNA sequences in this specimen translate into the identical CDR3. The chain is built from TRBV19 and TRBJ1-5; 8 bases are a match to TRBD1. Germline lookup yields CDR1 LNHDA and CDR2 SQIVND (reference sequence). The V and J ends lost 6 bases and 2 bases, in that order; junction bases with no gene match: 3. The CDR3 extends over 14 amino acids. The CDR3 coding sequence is TGTGCCAGTAGCGGGACAGGAGGCAATCAGCCCCAGCATTTT. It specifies CASSGTGGNQPQHF.

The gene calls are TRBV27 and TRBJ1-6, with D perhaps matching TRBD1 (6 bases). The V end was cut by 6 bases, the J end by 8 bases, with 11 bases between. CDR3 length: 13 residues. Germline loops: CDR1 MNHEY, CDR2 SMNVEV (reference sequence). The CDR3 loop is CASRWTADSPLHF. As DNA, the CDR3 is TGTGCCAGCAGGTGGACAGCTGATTCACCCCTCCACTTT.

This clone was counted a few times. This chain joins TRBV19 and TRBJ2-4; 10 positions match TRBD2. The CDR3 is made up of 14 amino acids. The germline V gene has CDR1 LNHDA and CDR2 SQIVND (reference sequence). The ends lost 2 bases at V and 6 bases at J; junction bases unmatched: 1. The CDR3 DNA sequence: TGTGCCAGTAGTATAACTAGCGGGATAAACATTCAGTACTTC. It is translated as CASSITSGINIQYF.

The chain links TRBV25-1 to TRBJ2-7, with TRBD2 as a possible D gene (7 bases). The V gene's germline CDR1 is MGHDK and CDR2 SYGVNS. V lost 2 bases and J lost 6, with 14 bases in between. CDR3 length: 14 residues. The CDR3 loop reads CASSEPGGLREQYF. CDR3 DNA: TGTGCCAGCAGTGAACCGGGGGGCCTGCGCGAGCAGTACTTC.

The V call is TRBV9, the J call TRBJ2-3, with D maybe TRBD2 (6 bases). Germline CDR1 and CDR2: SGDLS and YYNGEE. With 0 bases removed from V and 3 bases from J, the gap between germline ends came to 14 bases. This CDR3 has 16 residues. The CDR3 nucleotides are TGTGCCAGCAGCGTAGAATGGGGAGGAAGTACAGATACGCAGTATTTT. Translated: CASSVEWGGSTDTQYF. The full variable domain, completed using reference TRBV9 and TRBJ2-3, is DSGVTQTPKHLITATGQRVTLRCSPRSGDLSVYWYQQSLDQGLQFLIQYYNGEERAKGNILERFSAQQFPDLHSELNLSSLELGDSALYFCASSVEWGGSTDTQYFGPGTRLTVL.

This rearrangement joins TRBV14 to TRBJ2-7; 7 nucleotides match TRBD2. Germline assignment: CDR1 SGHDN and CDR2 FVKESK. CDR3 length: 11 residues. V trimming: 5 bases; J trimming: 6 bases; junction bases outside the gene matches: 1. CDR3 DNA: TGTGCCAGCAGCTCGGGGGGCGAGCAGTACTTC. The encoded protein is CASSSGGEQYF.

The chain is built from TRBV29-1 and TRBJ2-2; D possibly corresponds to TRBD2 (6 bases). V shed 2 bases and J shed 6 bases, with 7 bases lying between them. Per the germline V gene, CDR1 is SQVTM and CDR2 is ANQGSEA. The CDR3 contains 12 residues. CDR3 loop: CSVEPGAGELFF. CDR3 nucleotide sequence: TGCAGCGTTGAACCGGGGGCCGGGGAGCTGTTTTTT.

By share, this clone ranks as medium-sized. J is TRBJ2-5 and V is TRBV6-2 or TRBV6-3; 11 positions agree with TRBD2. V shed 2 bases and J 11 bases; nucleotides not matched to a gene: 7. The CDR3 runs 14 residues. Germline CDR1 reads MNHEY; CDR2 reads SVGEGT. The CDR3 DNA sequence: TGTGCCAGCAGTTACGGGACTAGCGGATTTTCACAGTACTTC. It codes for CASSYGTSGFSQYF.

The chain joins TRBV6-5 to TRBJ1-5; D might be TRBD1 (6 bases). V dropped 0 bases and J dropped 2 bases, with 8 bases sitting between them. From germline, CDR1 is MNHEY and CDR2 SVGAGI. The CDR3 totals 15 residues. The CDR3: CASSYSSGGNQPQHF. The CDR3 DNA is TGTGCCAGCAGTTACTCTTCAGGGGGCAATCAGCCCCAGCATTTT.

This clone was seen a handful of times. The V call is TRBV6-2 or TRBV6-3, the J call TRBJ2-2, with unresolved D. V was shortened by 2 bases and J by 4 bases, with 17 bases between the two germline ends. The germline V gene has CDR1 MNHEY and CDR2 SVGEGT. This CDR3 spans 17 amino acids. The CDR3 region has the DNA TGTGCCAGCAGTTACCCTGGCTTCGGGTTCAGCACCGGGGAGCTGTTTTTT. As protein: CASSYPGFGFSTGELFF.

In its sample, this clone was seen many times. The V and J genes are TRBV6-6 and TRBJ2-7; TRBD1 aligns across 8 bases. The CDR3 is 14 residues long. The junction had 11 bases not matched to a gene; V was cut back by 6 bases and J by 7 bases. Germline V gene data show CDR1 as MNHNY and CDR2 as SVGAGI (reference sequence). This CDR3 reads CASSRGQAAWEQYF. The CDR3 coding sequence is TGTGCCAGCAGCCGGGGACAGGCGGCGTGGGAGCAGTACTTC.

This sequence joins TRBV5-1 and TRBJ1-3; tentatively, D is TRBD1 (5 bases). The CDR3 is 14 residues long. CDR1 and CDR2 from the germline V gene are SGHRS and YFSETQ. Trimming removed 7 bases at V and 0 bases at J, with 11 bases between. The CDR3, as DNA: TGCGCCAGCGGTTTAGGGGACTCTGGAAACACCATATATTTT. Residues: CASGLGDSGNTIYF.

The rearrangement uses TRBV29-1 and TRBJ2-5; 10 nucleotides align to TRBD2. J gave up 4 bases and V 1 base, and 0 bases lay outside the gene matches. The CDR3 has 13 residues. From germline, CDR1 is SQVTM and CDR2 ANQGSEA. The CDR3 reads CSVEGTSGETQYF. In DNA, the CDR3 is TGCAGCGTTGAAGGGACTAGCGGAGAGACCCAGTACTTC.

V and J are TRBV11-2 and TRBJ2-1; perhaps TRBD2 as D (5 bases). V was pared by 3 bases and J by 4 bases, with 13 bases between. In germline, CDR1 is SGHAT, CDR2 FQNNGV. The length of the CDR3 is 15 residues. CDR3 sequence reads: CASSLGKGAYNEQFF. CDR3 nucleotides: TGTGCCAGCAGCTTGGGGAAGGGAGCTTACAATGAGCAGTTCTTC.

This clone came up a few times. CDR3 DNA sequence: TGTGCCAGCACCCCCCTACTAGCGGGACAGTCTGGTGAGCAGTTCTTC. Translation: CASTPLLAGQSGEQFF. The rearrangement links TRBV28 to TRBJ2-1, with 10 bases lining up with TRBD2. The CDR3 is 16 amino acids. Germline CDR1 is MDHEN and CDR2 is SYDVKM. J gave up 9 bases and V 7 bases, and 15 bases lay outside the gene matches. Filled out from reference TRBV28 and TRBJ2-1, the complete variable domain reads DVKVTQSSRYLVKRTGEKVFLECVQDMDHENMFWYRQDPGLGLRLIYFSYDVKMKEKGDIPEGYSVSREKKERFSLILESASTNQTSMYLCASTPLLAGQSGEQFFGPGTRLTVL.

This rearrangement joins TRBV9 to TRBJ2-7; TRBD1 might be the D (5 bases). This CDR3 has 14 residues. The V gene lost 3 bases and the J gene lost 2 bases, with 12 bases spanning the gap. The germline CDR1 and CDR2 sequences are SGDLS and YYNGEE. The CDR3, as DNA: TGTGCCAGCAGCGCACAGGTTAATGCCTACGAGCAGTACTTC. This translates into CASSAQVNAYEQYF.

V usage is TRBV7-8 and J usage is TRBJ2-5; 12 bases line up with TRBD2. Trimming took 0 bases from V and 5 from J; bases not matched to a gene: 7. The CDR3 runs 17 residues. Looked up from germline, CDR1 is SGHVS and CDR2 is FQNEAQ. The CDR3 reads CASSLAASGRAAETQYF. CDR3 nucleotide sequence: TGTGCCAGCAGCTTAGCGGCTAGCGGGAGGGCCGCTGAGACCCAGTACTTC.

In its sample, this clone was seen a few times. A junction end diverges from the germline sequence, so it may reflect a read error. The CDR3 region is CASSRDSIRAWGF. In DNA form, the CDR3 reads TGTGCCAGCAGCCGGGACAGTATACGAGCATGGGGCTTC. The rearrangement links TRBV6-2 or TRBV6-3 to TRBJ2-7; 7 positions match TRBD1. CDR3 length: 13 amino acids. Germline loops: CDR1 MNHEY, CDR2 SVGEGT.

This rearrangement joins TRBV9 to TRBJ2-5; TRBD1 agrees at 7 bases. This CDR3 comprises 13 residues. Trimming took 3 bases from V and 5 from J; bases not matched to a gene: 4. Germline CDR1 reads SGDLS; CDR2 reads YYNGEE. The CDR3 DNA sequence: TGTGCCAGCAGCGGGGACAGTGGGGAGACCCAGTACTTC. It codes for CASSGDSGETQYF.